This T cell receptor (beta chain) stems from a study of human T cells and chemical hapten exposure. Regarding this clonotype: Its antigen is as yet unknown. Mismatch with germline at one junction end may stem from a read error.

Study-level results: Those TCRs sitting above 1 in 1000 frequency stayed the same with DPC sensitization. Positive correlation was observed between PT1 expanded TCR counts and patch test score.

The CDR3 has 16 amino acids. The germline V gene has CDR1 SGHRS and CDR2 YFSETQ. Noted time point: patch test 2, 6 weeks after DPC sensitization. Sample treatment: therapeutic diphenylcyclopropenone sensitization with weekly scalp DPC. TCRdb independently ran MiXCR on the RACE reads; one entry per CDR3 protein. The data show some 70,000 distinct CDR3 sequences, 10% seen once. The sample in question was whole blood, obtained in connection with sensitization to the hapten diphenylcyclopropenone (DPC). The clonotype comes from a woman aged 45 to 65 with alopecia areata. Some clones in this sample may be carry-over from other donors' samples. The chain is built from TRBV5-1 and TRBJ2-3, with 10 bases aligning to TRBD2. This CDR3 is CASSLEPSGSIDTQYF. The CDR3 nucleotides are TGCGCCAGCAGCTTGGAGCCTAGCGGGAGCATAGATACGCAGTATTTT.